This T cell receptor beta chain was documented in a study of T cells in Graves' hyperthyroidism and ophthalmopathy. Study-wide results and limits: Using 13 V-J features, a model discriminated ophthalmopathy from stable hyperthyroidism.

This clonotype has ten or more counts. Its cognate antigen is unknown. From germline, CDR1 is LNHDA and CDR2 SQIVND (reference sequence). V lost 4 bases, J lost 2 bases, and 5 bases stayed unmatched. The CDR3 is 17 residues long. Regions amplified from RNA transcripts were the TCR beta CDR3 regions. The primer set for the first-round RT-PCR of the TCR CDR3 was HTBI. Each CDR3 protein gets one entry after TCRdb re-called the multiplex PCR reads with MiXCR. The sample lists 94,000 or so distinct CDR3 sequences; about 51% were seen once. The chain combines TRBV19 with TRBJ2-2, with 12 bases that match TRBD2. Sample: blood. The clonotype comes from a woman aged 40 to 49 with Graves' hyperthyroidism. The CDR3 protein is CASSNPGLAGNTGELFF. The CDR3 region has the DNA TGTGCCAGTAGTAACCCGGGACTAGCGGGTAACACCGGGGAGCTGTTTTTT.